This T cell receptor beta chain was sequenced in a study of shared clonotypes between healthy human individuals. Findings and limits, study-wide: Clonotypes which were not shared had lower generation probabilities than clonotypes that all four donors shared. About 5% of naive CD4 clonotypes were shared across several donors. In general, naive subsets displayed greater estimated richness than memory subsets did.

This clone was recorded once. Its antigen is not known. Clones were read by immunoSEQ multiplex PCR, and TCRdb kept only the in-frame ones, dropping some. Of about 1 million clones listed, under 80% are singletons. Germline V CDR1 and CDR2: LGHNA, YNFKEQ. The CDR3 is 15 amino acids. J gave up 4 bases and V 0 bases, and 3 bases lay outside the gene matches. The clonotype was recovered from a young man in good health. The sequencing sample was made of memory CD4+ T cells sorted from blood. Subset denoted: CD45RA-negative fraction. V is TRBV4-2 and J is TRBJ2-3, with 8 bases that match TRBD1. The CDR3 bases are TGTGCCAGCAGCCAAGAGGGACAGGTCCCAGATACGCAGTATTTT. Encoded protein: CASSQEGQVPDTQYF.